This TCR beta chain emerged from a study of cytomegalovirus exposure and HLA in healthy donors. Study-wide context: A preliminary data release comprised 91 million or so unique TCRs obtained from HLA-typed donors.

PCR employed 60 Vbeta and 13 Jbeta primers. Sequencing was performed with immunoSEQ multiplex PCR; in TCRdb, only in-frame clones are kept and a portion is missing. This sample has tens of thousands of clones, with under 85% found just once. Broader study findings: In a later analysis, TCR beta V- and J-gene trimming showed a link to a missense DCLRE1C variant. Analysis performed later found 15,000 or so TCR beta sequences associated with HLA alleles at 0.05 false discovery rate. Cytomegalovirus association was assigned to about 150 TCR beta chains.

In regard to this clone: Its antigen is still unknown.

Sample: PBMCs. This TCR was sampled from a man aged 50-60 years in good health and CMV-seropositive.

CDR3 amino acids: CASSPGGLYNEQFF. The CDR3 DNA reads TGCGCCAGCAGCCCCGGGGGGCTCTACAATGAGCAGTTCTTC. The chain links TRBV4-3 to TRBJ2-1, with D maybe TRBD2 (7 bases). The CDR3 runs 14 residues. The V end lost 4 bases, the J end lost 3 bases, and 10 bases lay between the germline ends. Germline V gives CDR1 LGHNA, CDR2 YSLEER.